Here is one TCR beta chain with its context. The data originate from a study of shared clonotypes between healthy human individuals. The CDR3 is made up of 19 amino acids. Germline V CDR1 and CDR2: SGHTA, FQGNSA. V lost 1 base and J lost 4, with 25 bases in between. On sorted subsets, replicate PCRs used 200 to 250 ng DNA, or 30,000 or so T cell genomes. Method: immunoSEQ multiplex PCR; TCRdb's copy keeps in-frame clones and lacks some. The sample consists of some 2 million clones, about 95% of them appearing once. The chain recombines TRBV7-2 with TRBJ1-1, with no clear D. Source material: naive CD4+ T cells sorted from blood. Subset given: CD45RA+ positively selected. The TCR sequence derives from a man younger than 35 in good health. CDR3 in amino acids: CASSLGSLRGRLRGTEAFF. CDR3 DNA: TGTGCCAGCAGCTTAGGCTCGCTTAGAGGCCGTCTGCGAGGCACTGAAGCTTTCTTT.